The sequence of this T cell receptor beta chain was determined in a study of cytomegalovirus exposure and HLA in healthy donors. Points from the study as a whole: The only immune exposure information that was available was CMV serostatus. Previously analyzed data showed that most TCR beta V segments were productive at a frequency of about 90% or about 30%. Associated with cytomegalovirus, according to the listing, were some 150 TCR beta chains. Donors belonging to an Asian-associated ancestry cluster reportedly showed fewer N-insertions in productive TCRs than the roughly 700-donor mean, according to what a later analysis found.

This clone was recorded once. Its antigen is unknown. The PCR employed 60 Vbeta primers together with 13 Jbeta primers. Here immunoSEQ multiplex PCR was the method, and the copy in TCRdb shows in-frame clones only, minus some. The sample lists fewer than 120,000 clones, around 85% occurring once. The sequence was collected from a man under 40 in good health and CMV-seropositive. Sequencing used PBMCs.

The CDR3 region is CASSPTVRETQYF. The CDR3 DNA reads as TGTGCCAGCAGTCCGACAGTCAGGGAGACCCAGTACTTC. The chain is built from TRBV6-1 and TRBJ2-5, with D perhaps matching TRBD1 (5 bases). The V end was cut by 5 bases, the J end by 5 bases, with 12 bases between. The CDR3 extends over 13 amino acids. Germline V gives CDR1 MNHNS, CDR2 SASEGT.